This passage covers 9 T cell receptor beta chains from one sample sequenced in a study of CD4 T cells in relation to SARS-CoV-2 and coronaviruses. The data were produced by immunoSEQ multiplex PCR, yet TCRdb's version contains in-frame clones alone and is incomplete. The data show about 36,000 clones, under 85% seen once. Their cognate antigens are unknown. Material for sequencing was memory CD4+ T cells from PBMCs, cultured in vitro. Receptors were obtained from an adult with COVID-19.

The chain recombines TRBV4-3 with TRBJ1-1; tentatively, D is TRBD1 (5 bases). This CDR3 has 14 amino acids. Trimming left V 2 bases short and J 4 bases short, with 11 bases between. Germline V lookup: CDR1 LGHNA, CDR2 YSLEER. The chain's CDR3 is CASSQSRALTEAFF. The CDR3 nucleotides read TGCGCCAGCAGCCAATCCAGGGCACTCACTGAAGCTTTCTTT.

V gene TRBV29-1 combines with J gene TRBJ1-6, with D unresolved. The CDR3 runs 13 residues. Germline assignment: CDR1 SQVTM and CDR2 ANQGSEA. Trimming took off 6 bases at V and 8 bases at J, with 14 bases between the two ends. For the CDR3, the DNA is TGCAGCGTAAGGACGGGCGAATATTCACCCCTCCACTTT. Translated, it gives CSVRTGEYSPLHF.

The J gene is TRBJ2-3, the V gene TRBV5-5; TRBD1 aligns across 7 bases. This CDR3 has 15 amino acids. Germline CDR1 and CDR2: SGHKS and YYEKEE (reference sequence). V gave up 0 bases and J gave up 4 bases; unmatched junction bases: 5. The CDR3 sequence: CASSLAGGFSDTQYF. CDR3 nucleotide sequence: TGTGCCAGCAGCTTGGCAGGGGGTTTTTCAGATACGCAGTATTTT.

This clone has a single count. The chain carries TRBV7-3 and TRBJ2-3; 9 positions match TRBD2. J gave up 3 bases and V 8 bases, and 15 bases lay outside the gene matches. The CDR3 contains 17 residues. Germline CDR1 and CDR2: SGHTA and FQGTGA. CDR3 sequence reads: CASAPHSGRTGTDTQYF. DNA for the CDR3: TGTGCCAGCGCCCCCCATAGCGGGAGAACAGGGACAGATACGCAGTATTTT.

The chain carries TRBV29-1 and TRBJ2-1; 14 nucleotides match TRBD2. CDR1 and CDR2 (germline): SQVTM, ANQGSEA. V shed 3 bases and J 6 bases; nucleotides not matched to a gene: 10. The CDR3 has 17 amino acids. The CDR3 sequence is CSVDGTSGSSNFNEQFF. CDR3 bases: TGCAGCGTTGACGGGACTAGCGGGAGTAGTAACTTCAATGAGCAGTTCTTC.

The chain couples TRBV6-5 to TRBJ2-6, with D uncertain. There are 14 residues in the CDR3. Trimming took off 3 bases at V and 1 base at J, with 4 bases between the two ends. Looked up from germline, CDR1 is MNHEY and CDR2 is SVGAGI. CDR3 nucleotides: TGTGCCAGCAGTTATAGATCTGGGGCCAACGTCCTGACTTTC. It translates to CASSYRSGANVLTF.

The chain joins TRBV6-5 to TRBJ1-5; no definite D call. The CDR3 contains 13 residues. CDR1 is MNHEY, CDR2 SVGAGI, per germline. V dropped 2 bases and J dropped 0 bases, with 2 bases sitting between them. CDR3 protein: CASSYGSNQPQHF. In DNA, the CDR3 is TGTGCCAGCAGTTACGGTAGCAATCAGCCCCAGCATTTT.

V usage is TRBV27 and J usage is TRBJ2-1; D ambiguous. The germline V and J ends were trimmed by 6 bases and 4 bases, with 16 bases remaining between them. The CDR3 sequence is 15 residues long. Germline CDR1 reads MNHEY; CDR2 reads SMNVEV (reference sequence). The DNA for the CDR3 is TGTGCCAGCAGCCGGTTGGCAGTAGGGTACAATGAGCAGTTCTTC. The encoded protein is CASSRLAVGYNEQFF.

The V and J genes are TRBV28 and TRBJ2-1; D may be TRBD2 (6 bases). The ends were cut back, 5 bases at V and 6 bases at J, with 17 bases in the middle. The CDR3 runs to 15 residues. Germline lookup yields CDR1 MDHEN and CDR2 SYDVKM. CDR3 sequence: CASSPHQRAGNEQFF. DNA of the CDR3: TGTGCCAGCAGTCCCCACCAGCGGGCTGGCAATGAGCAGTTCTTC. The full variable domain, its missing parts supplied by reference TRBV28 and TRBJ2-1, is DVKVTQSSRYLVKRTGEKVFLECVQDMDHENMFWYRQDPGLGLRLIYFSYDVKMKEKGDIPEGYSVSREKKERFSLILESASTNQTSMYLCASSPHQRAGNEQFFGPGTRLTVL.